These 9 T cell receptor beta chains came from one sample sequenced in a study of T cell clonotyping in hematopoietic cell transplantation. The table came from immunoSEQ multiplex PCR; TCRdb's copy has only in-frame clones and leaves some out. The repertoire holds about 15,000 clones, with approximately 83% as singletons. The source material was peripheral blood mononuclear cells. Receptor source: a woman in her thirties or forties in good health. Some clones in this sample may be carry-over from other donors' samples.

The genes are TRBV7-2 and TRBJ2-7; 12 bases match TRBD2. The V gene end was trimmed by 5 bases and the J gene end by 2 bases; junction bases not matched to a gene: 7. From germline, CDR1 is SGHTA and CDR2 FQGNSA. This CDR3 comprises 16 residues. This CDR3 is CASSQSSGRVPYEQYF. The CDR3 DNA reads as TGTGCCAGCAGCCAATCTAGCGGGAGGGTCCCCTACGAGCAGTACTTC. The full variable domain, with the rest looked up from reference TRBV7-2 and TRBJ2-7, is GAGVSQSPSNKVTEKGKDVELRCDPISGHTALYWYRQSLGQGLEFLIYFQGNSAPDKSGLPSDRFSAERTGGSVSTLTIQRTQQEDSAVYLCASSQSSGRVPYEQYFGPGTRLTVT.

V usage is TRBV30 and J usage is TRBJ1-2; D perhaps matches TRBD1 (6 bases). This CDR3 comprises 10 residues. Germline loops: CDR1 GTSNPN, CDR2 SVGIG (reference sequence). Trimming pared 1 base from V and 10 bases from J, leaving 7 bases between. This CDR3 reads CAWSGTAYTF. CDR3 DNA: TGTGCCTGGAGTGGGACAGCCTACACCTTC.

The V call is TRBV30, the J call TRBJ1-1, with TRBD1 identical over 7 bases. The trim removed 4 bases at V and 4 bases at J, leaving 3 bases unmatched. There are 12 residues in the CDR3. CDR1 and CDR2 (germline): GTSNPN, SVGIG (reference sequence). CDR3 nucleotides: TGTGCCTGGATGAGGGGGCTCACTGAAGCTTTCTTT. Translating it yields CAWMRGLTEAFF.

The chain employs TRBV30 and TRBJ1-2, with TRBD1 matching over 10 bases. CDR1 is GTSNPN and CDR2 is SVGIG in the germline V gene (reference sequence). Trimming cost V 3 bases and J 5 bases; bases outside gene matches: 6. CDR3 length equals 14 residues. CDR3 protein: CAWRRDRGSYGYTF. CDR3 sequence (DNA): TGTGCCTGGAGGCGGGACAGGGGCTCTTATGGCTACACCTTC.

This clone was recorded only once. V and J are TRBV7-9 and TRBJ2-7, with D perhaps assigned TRBD1 or TRBD2 (5 bases each). Trimming took 6 bases from V and 4 from J, leaving 16 bases between them. This CDR3 is built from 14 residues. CDR1 is SEHNR and CDR2 is FQNEAQ in the germline V gene (reference sequence). The CDR3 DNA is TGTGCCAGCAGGATTGAGGGGCCTCCGTACGAGCAGTACTTC. This codes for CASRIEGPPYEQYF. Based on the CDR3 plus reference TRBV7-9 and TRBJ2-7, the full variable domain is DTGVSQNPRHKITKRGQNVTFRCDPISEHNRLYWYRQTLGQGPEFLTYFQNEAQLEKSRLLSDRFSAERPKGSFSTLEIQRTEQGDSAMYLCASRIEGPPYEQYFGPGTRLTVT.

This chain uses TRBV6-5 with TRBJ2-7; TRBD1 aligns across 8 bases. Trimming at V came to 5 bases and at J to 0 bases, leaving 6 bases not matched to a gene. The CDR3 is 15 residues long. Germline V gene sequence: CDR1 MNHEY, CDR2 SVGAGI. The CDR3 is CASSRTGLYSYEQYF. The CDR3 DNA sequence: TGTGCCAGCAGTCGGACAGGGCTATACTCCTACGAGCAGTACTTC.

J is TRBJ2-7 and V is TRBV27, with a weak D call TRBD1 (5 bases). This CDR3 has 13 amino acids. The V end was cut by 4 bases, the J end by 2 bases, with 9 bases between. Germline CDR1 and CDR2: MNHEY and SMNVEV (reference sequence). The CDR3: CASSSGRAYEQYF. The CDR3 DNA sequence: TGTGCCAGCAGTTCGGGCAGGGCCTACGAGCAGTACTTC.

The V call is TRBV4-3, the J call TRBJ2-1, with TRBD2 matching 7 bases. From germline, CDR1 is LGHNA and CDR2 YSLEER. V gave up 0 bases and J gave up 2 bases; unmatched junction bases: 1. This CDR3 has 15 residues. The CDR3 sequence: CASSQDAGAYNEQFF. The CDR3 nucleotides read TGCGCCAGCAGCCAAGACGCGGGGGCCTACAATGAGCAGTTCTTC.

The chain is built from TRBV4-3 and TRBJ2-7, with 13 bases fitting TRBD2. CDR3 length equals 20 residues. The junction had 17 bases not matched to a gene; V was cut back by 4 bases and J by 2 bases. Germline V gene data show CDR1 as LGHNA and CDR2 as YSLEER. The CDR3 region has the DNA TGCGCCAGCAGCCGCGGACTAGGGACTAGCGGGGAGCCTAAAACCTACGAGCAGTACTTC. Translating it yields CASSRGLGTSGEPKTYEQYF.